Shown below are 10 T cell receptor beta chains from a single sample sequenced in a study of shared clonotypes between healthy human individuals. The naive CD8 fraction comprised CD45RO-negative cells positively selected for CCR7 and excluded terminally differentiated effector memory CD45RA+ cells. TCRdb's table, derived via immunoSEQ multiplex PCR, lists solely in-frame clones and lacks some. The table includes about 2.1 million clones, 90% to 95% detected once. Sequencing was done on a sample of naive CD8+ T cells from PBMCs. These TCRs come from a man younger than 35 in good health. Some clones in this sample may be carry-over from other donors' samples.

The genes are TRBV28 and TRBJ2-3; 13 nucleotides match TRBD2. The V and J ends lost 5 bases and 1 base, in that order; junction bases with no gene match: 6. There are 17 residues in the CDR3. The germline gives CDR1 MDHEN, CDR2 SYDVKM. The CDR3 is CASSPTSGRAGTDTQYF. CDR3 DNA sequence: TGTGCCAGCAGTCCCACTAGCGGGAGGGCAGGCACAGATACGCAGTATTTT.

The J gene is TRBJ1-1, the V gene TRBV4-2; tentatively, D is TRBD1 (5 bases). CDR3 size: 11 residues. V lost 1 base and J 10 bases, leaving 7 bases between the germline ends. CDR1 is LGHNA, CDR2 YNFKEQ, per germline. The CDR3: CASSQGDPAFF. The CDR3 bases are TGTGCCAGCAGCCAAGGGGACCCAGCTTTCTTT.

Worth noting for this clone: The same CDR3 is also encoded by other DNA sequences in this sample. The J gene is TRBJ2-3, the V gene TRBV9, with 8 bases lining up with TRBD2. V lost 3 bases and J lost 3; bases outside the gene matches: 3. CDR3 size: 14 residues. Germline CDR1 reads SGDLS; CDR2 reads YYNGEE. DNA of the CDR3: TGTGCCAGCAGCGGAAGCGGGAGTACAGATACGCAGTATTTT. Translation gives CASSGSGSTDTQYF. The complete variable domain, with remaining parts taken from reference TRBV9 and TRBJ2-3, reads DSGVTQTPKHLITATGQRVTLRCSPRSGDLSVYWYQQSLDQGLQFLIQYYNGEERAKGNILERFSAQQFPDLHSELNLSSLELGDSALYFCASSGSGSTDTQYFGPGTRLTVL.

The chain is built from TRBV10-2 and TRBJ2-1; possibly TRBD2 for D (6 bases). The V and J ends lost 4 bases and 7 bases respectively, with 17 bases between them. The germline V gene encodes CDR1 WSHSY and CDR2 SAAADI. The CDR3 runs 15 residues. The CDR3 sequence is CASSVAGTGRNEQFF. CDR3 sequence (DNA): TGCGCCAGCAGTGTTGCGGGGACGGGTAGGAATGAGCAGTTCTTC.

The V gene is TRBV9, the J gene TRBJ2-6, with 8 bases lining up with TRBD2. With V trimmed by 3 bases and J by 1 base, 3 bases remained unmatched. The CDR3 is 16 amino acids. Looked up from germline, CDR1 is SGDLS and CDR2 is YYNGEE. DNA for the CDR3: TGTGCCAGCAGCGGTAGCGGGATGTCTGGGGCCAACGTCCTGACTTTC. Translating gives CASSGSGMSGANVLTF.

This chain uses TRBV27 with TRBJ1-1; tentative D call: TRBD1 (6 bases). The CDR3 sequence is 15 residues long. The germline CDR1 and CDR2 sequences are MNHEY and SMNVEV (reference sequence). Trimming removed 0 bases from V and 4 bases from J, with 12 bases in between. The CDR3 nucleotides read TGTGCCAGCAGTTTATCGGGGGGGCTGATCACTGAAGCTTTCTTT. Protein: CASSLSGGLITEAFF.

V is TRBV7-9 and J is TRBJ2-5; 8 nucleotides agree with TRBD1. This CDR3 has 18 residues. V lost 3 bases, J lost 0 bases, and 12 bases stayed unmatched. CDR1 is SEHNR and CDR2 is FQNEAQ in the germline V gene (reference sequence). For the CDR3, the DNA is TGTGCCAGCAGCTTTCCCTACGGGACAGGCAAGTACCAAGAGACCCAGTACTTC. It is translated as CASSFPYGTGKYQETQYF.

The V gene is TRBV7-9, the J gene TRBJ2-2; the match to TRBD1 covers 9 bases. This CDR3 is built from 17 residues. CDR1 and CDR2 from the germline V gene are SEHNR and FQNEAQ (reference sequence). Trimming took 5 bases from V and 4 from J; bases not matched to a gene: 11. The CDR3: CASSRPGQGGGTGELFF. The CDR3 DNA reads TGTGCCAGCAGCCGACCGGGACAGGGCGGGGGCACCGGGGAGCTGTTTTTT.

V and J are TRBV10-1 and TRBJ2-7, with no clear D. V gave up 10 bases and J gave up 4 bases, with 5 bases separating them. The CDR3 runs to 9 residues. Looked up from germline, CDR1 is WNHNN and CDR2 is SYGVQD (reference sequence). This chain's CDR3 is CATSYEQYF. The CDR3 region has the DNA TGCGCCACCTCGTACGAGCAGTACTTC.

A single count supports this clone. The chain recombines TRBV27 with TRBJ1-5; 7 nucleotides match TRBD1. The CDR3 length is 15 residues. Germline trimming cut 4 bases from V and 5 bases from J; bases unmatched to any gene: 8. CDR1 is MNHEY, CDR2 SMNVEV, per germline (reference sequence). CDR3 coding DNA: TGTGCCAGCAGTTCCTCCGGGACAGCATATCAGCCCCAGCATTTT. The encoded protein is CASSSSGTAYQPQHF.